This T cell receptor (beta chain) derives from a study of blood T cell repertoires in COVID-19. For the study at large: The origin of the acute and convalescent COVID-19 samples was the United States, Italy and Spain.

Seattle participants joined during active infection and were tracked over time. Methods used by the authors: Estimates of nucleated cell counts were drawn from the amplification of reference gene primers. Some clones are missing from TCRdb's copy, which holds only in-frame ones; the method was immunoSEQ multiplex PCR. V and J calls and clone size are those listed in that table; D and trimming were worked out from the DNA. In the table there are approximately 440,000 clones, approximately 88% of which are singletons. The CDR3 is made up of 12 amino acids. Trimming at V came to 6 bases and at J to 8 bases, leaving 4 bases not matched to a gene.

The clonotype was recovered from a woman in her forties or fifties with COVID-19, enrolled during active disease. The J gene is TRBJ1-5, the V gene TRBV12-3 or TRBV12-4; 7 nucleotides line up with TRBD1. Sample: peripheral blood. CDR3 in DNA: TGTGCCAGCAGGCGGCAGGGGGAGCCCCAGCATTTT. This encodes CASRRQGEPQHF.